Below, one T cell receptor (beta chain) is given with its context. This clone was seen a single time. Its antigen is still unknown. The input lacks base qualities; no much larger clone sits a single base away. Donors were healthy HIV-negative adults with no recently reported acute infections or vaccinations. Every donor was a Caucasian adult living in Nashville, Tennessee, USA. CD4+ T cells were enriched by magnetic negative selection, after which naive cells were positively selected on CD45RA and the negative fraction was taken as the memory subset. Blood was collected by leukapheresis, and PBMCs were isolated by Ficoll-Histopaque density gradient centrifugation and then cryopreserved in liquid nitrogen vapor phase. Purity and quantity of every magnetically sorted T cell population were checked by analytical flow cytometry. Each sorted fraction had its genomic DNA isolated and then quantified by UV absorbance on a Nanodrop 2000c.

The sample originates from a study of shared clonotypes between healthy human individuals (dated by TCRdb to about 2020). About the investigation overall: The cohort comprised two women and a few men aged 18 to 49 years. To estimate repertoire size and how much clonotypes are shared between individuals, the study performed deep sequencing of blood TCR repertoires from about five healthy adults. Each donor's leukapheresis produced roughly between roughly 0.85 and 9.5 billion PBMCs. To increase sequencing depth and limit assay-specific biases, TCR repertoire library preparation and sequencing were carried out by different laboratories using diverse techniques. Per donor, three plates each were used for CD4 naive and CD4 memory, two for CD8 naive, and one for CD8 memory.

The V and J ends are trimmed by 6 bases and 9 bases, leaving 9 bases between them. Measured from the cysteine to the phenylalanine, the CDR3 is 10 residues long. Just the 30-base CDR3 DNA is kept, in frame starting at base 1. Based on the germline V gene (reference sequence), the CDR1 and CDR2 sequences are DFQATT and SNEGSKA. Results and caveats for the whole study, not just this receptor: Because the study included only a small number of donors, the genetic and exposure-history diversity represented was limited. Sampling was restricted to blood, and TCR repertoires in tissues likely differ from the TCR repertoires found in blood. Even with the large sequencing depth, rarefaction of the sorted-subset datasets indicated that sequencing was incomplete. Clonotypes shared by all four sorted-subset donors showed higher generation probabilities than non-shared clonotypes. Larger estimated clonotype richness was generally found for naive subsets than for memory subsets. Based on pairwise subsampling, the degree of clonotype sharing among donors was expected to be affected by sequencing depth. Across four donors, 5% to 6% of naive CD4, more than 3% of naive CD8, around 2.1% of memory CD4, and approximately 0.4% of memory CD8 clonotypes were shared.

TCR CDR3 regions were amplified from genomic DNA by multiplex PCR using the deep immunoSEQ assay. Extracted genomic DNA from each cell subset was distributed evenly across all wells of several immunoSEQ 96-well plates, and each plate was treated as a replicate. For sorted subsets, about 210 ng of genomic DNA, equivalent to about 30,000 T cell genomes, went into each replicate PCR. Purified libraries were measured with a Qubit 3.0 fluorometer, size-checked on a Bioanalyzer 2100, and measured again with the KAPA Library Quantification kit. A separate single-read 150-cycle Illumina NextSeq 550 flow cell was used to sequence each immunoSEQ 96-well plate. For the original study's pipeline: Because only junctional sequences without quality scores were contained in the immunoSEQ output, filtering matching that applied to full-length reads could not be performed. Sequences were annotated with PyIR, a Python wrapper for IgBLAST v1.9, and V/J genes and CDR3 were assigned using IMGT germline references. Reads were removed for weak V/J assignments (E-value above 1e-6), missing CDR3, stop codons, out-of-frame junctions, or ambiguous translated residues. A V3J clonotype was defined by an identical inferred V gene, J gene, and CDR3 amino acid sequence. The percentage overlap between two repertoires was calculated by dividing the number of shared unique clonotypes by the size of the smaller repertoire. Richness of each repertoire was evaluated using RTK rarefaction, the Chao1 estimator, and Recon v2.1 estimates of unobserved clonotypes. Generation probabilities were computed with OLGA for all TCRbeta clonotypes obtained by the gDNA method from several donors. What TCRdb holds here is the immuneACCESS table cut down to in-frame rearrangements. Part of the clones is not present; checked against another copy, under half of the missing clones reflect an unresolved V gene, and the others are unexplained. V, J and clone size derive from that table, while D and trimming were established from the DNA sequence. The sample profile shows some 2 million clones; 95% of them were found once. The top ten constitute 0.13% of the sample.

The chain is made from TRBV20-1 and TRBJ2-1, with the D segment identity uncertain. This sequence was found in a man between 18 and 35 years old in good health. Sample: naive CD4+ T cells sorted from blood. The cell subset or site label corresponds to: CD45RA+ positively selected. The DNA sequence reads TGCAGTGCCAATATCTTTGAGCAGTTCTTC. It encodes CSANIFEQFF.